This is a list of T cell receptor beta chains from one sample in a study of blood T cell repertoires in COVID-19. Profiled with immunoSEQ multiplex PCR; TCRdb holds only in-frame clones, not every one. The sample yields around 260,000 clones, around 82% seen once. Source material: peripheral blood. These receptors all come from a human donor with COVID-19, enrolled during active disease. The donor label of this sample is uncertain. Each CDR3 is given without its conserved first and last residue. D genes are given only for firm matches.

CDR3: ASSIYRDRDDGYT
V: TRBV27
D: TRBD1

CDR3: ASSPDRAGSPLH
V: TRBV5-4
D: TRBD1

CDR3: ASSLTGTTEKLF
V: TRBV28
D: .

CDR3: ASSLEGRDTQPQH
V: TRBV7-8
D: .

CDR3: ASSQDTGSAGELF
V: TRBV4-3
D: .

CDR3: ASSPNGGSTDTQY
V: TRBV9
D: TRBD2

CDR3: ASSTIAGLSYNEQF
V: TRBV28
D: .

CDR3: ASSSTVNTGELF
V: TRBV7-8
D: .

CDR3: ASRPWGGYSPLH
V: TRBV6-5
D: .

CDR3: ASSQGTGGVRANVLT
V: TRBV5-8
D: TRBD1

CDR3: ASSVGLAGGQETQY
V: TRBV7-2
D: TRBD2

CDR3: AIGGGPGTSLDTQY
V: TRBV10-3
D: TRBD2

CDR3: ASSPGLQRREKLF
V: TRBV18
D: .

CDR3: ASSLRGTDNSPLH
V: TRBV7-3
D: TRBD1

CDR3: ASSKGLAGFQETQY
V: TRBV3-1/TRBV3-2
D: TRBD2

CDR3: ASSRLAGAGNEQF
V: TRBV7-2
D: TRBD2

CDR3: AWSGGGGTEAF
V: TRBV30
D: .

CDR3: ASSPGRRETQY
V: TRBV27
D: .

CDR3: ASSSRDRVSSEQY
V: TRBV28
D: TRBD1

CDR3: ASSLAPGLTGANVLT
V: TRBV7-2
D: .

CDR3: ASTLTSGRAVYNEQF
V: TRBV28
D: TRBD2

CDR3: ASTTSGQGSRGYT
V: TRBV6-5
D: TRBD1

CDR3: ASSQTRTTNTEAF
V: TRBV3-1/TRBV3-2
D: .

CDR3: ASSSRGSRTEAF
V: TRBV5-1
D: .

CDR3: ASSQGLQTSSYNSPLH
V: TRBV3-1/TRBV3-2
D: .

CDR3: ASSRTGSGYGYT
V: TRBV28
D: TRBD1

CDR3: ASSFRGAFNGYT
V: TRBV27
D: TRBD1

CDR3: ASSQRENSPLH
V: TRBV12-3/TRBV12-4
D: .

CDR3: ASSEARQALANQPQH
V: TRBV2
D: .

CDR3: ASSDGLRGMDTEAF
V: TRBV28
D: .

CDR3: ASNREGQETQY
V: TRBV2
D: .

CDR3: ASSFNSGAYEQY
V: TRBV25-1
D: .

CDR3: ASSSGQGSNEKLF
V: TRBV28
D: TRBD1

CDR3: ASSLVREGAKNIQY
V: TRBV5-1
D: .

CDR3: ASSQDTGGAEGYT
V: TRBV4-3
D: TRBD1

CDR3: ASSLRQGPYNEQF
V: TRBV3-1/TRBV3-2
D: TRBD1

CDR3: ASSLTGSGNTIY
V: TRBV11-2
D: .

CDR3: ATSDPGREETQY
V: TRBV24-1
D: TRBD2

CDR3: ASSPGTGRDTEAF
V: TRBV2
D: TRBD1

CDR3: AVDSGGTDTQY
V: TRBV30
D: TRBD2

CDR3: ASSPRGANNQPQH
V: TRBV9
D: .

CDR3: ASSDVGQGNRANEQF
V: TRBV10-1
D: TRBD1

CDR3: ASREGGLAGYNEQF
V: TRBV7-7
D: TRBD2

CDR3: ASRPPGDEKLF
V: TRBV28
D: .

CDR3: ASSMGQADTEAF
V: TRBV5-1
D: TRBD1

CDR3: ASSQAGGGYEQY
V: TRBV6-5
D: TRBD2

CDR3: ASSLVGTGPTEAF
V: TRBV5-1
D: TRBD1

CDR3: ASSLGGTNEKLF
V: TRBV28
D: .

CDR3: ATSASGLAGGGGYNEQF
V: TRBV24-1
D: TRBD2

CDR3: SVEGEVARPPEQF
V: TRBV29-1
D: .